This T cell receptor (beta chain) comes out of a study of neurological immune-mediated disorders. Whole-study findings and limits: One related-CDR3 cluster, which may be a signature, held the repertoires of 18 of 34 multiple sclerosis patients after phylogenetic grouping.

MiXCR was run by TCRdb on the 5' RACE reads, yielding one entry per CDR3 protein. The data show about 65,000 distinct CDR3 sequences, with roughly 4% seen just once and just over 2.5% held by the top ten. This clonotype has ten or more counts. Its matching antigen is unknown. Sequencing was carried out using PBMCs. This clonotype was sampled from a man aged 50 or older with multiple sclerosis.

CDR3 in amino acids: CSVVPTGVNTEAFF. The CDR3 coding sequence is TGCAGCGTCGTTCCAACAGGGGTGAACACTGAAGCTTTCTTT. The rearrangement links TRBV29-1 to TRBJ1-1; 7 nucleotides agree with TRBD1. Looked up from germline, CDR1 is SQVTM and CDR2 is ANQGSEA. V gave up 6 bases and J gave up 0 bases; unmatched junction bases: 7. This CDR3 spans 14 amino acids.